This TCR beta chain is from a study of radiotherapy plus CTLA-4 blockade in lung cancer. V was cut by 6 bases and J by 7 bases, with 10 bases left in between. Germline V gene sequence: CDR1 MDHEN, CDR2 SYDVKM. This CDR3 comprises 12 residues. Profiling relied on immunoSEQ multiplex PCR, and the TCRdb table lists in-frame clones only, not all of them. This table has 80,000 to 95,000 clones, 75% to 90% appearing once. This receptor was obtained from a human donor with non-small cell lung cancer who had stable disease on radiotherapy plus ipilimumab. The input for sequencing was peripheral blood, taken from a patient treated with radiotherapy plus ipilimumab. The chain is built from TRBV28 and TRBJ2-1, with TRBD1 as a possible D gene (5 bases). The CDR3: CASSTSGNEQFF. The CDR3 DNA follows: TGTGCCAGCAGCACTTCAGGGAATGAGCAGTTCTTC.